Listed below are T cell receptor beta chains from one sample, sequenced in a study of beta chain features in type 1 diabetes. Assay used: immunoSEQ multiplex PCR; TCRdb lists only in-frame clones, some missing. The table includes approximately 130,000 clones, roughly 17% detected once. Sequenced: central memory CD4+ T cells from blood. The origin of the receptors is a young man with type 1 diabetes. The CDR3 runs from the conserved cysteine through the conserved F or W. A D gene is named only where the DNA matches it firmly. Only some rows state a clone size, as once, few, many or a class for expanded clones.

v_gene	abundance	j_gene	d_gene	CDR3nt	CDR3aa
TRBV29-1	few	TRBJ1-1	NA	TGCAGCGTTGAGTATTTTATGAACACTGAAGCTTTCTTT	CSVEYFMNTEAFF
TRBV2	NA	TRBJ2-1	NA	TGTGCCAGCAGTGAATACATGGGAAGCAATGAGCAGTTCTTC	CASSEYMGSNEQFF
TRBV4-2	NA	TRBJ2-5	NA	TGTGCCAGCAGCCAAGTCGACAGGCAAGAGACCCAGTACTTC	CASSQVDRQETQYF
TRBV30	NA	TRBJ2-5	TRBD2	TGTGCCTGGACTCTAGGTGGGACTAGCCTCGAGACCCAGTACTTC	CAWTLGGTSLETQYF
TRBV7-9	once	TRBJ2-1	NA	TGTGCCAGCAGCCCGGGACAATACAATGAGCAGTTCTTC	CASSPGQYNEQFF
TRBV7-9	NA	TRBJ1-1	NA	TGTGCCAGCAGCCAAAGTCCGGGCAGGGGCCCCGGTGGTACTGAAGCTTTCTTT	CASSQSPGRGPGGTEAFF
TRBV15	few	TRBJ1-2	NA	TGTGCCACCAGCAGAGATCGTGGGGTAGCCGGCTATGGCTACACCTTC	CATSRDRGVAGYGYTF
TRBV29-1	few	TRBJ2-7	NA	TGCAGCGTTGTCGATGATGCGACCTACGAGCAGTACTTC	CSVVDDATYEQYF
TRBV29-1	NA	TRBJ1-2	TRBD1	TGCAGCCTTGCGTCCGGGACAGGGGGCGCCGACTATGGCTACACCTTC	CSLASGTGGADYGYTF
TRBV18	NA	TRBJ1-2	TRBD1	TGTGCCAGCTCAAGGACAGGGGGCACCAACGGCTACACCTTC	CASSRTGGTNGYTF
TRBV27	few	TRBJ1-3	NA	TGTGCCAGCAGTTCCAGAATCTCTGGAAACACCATATATTTT	CASSSRISGNTIYF
TRBV5-1	NA	TRBJ2-7	TRBD2	TGCGCCAGCAGCTTGGATTTTAGCGGGAGAGGCGAGCAGTACTTC	CASSLDFSGRGEQYF
TRBV6-1	many	TRBJ2-1	TRBD1	TGTGCCAGGCCGGGACAGGGCTACAATGAGCAGTTCTTC	CARPGQGYNEQFF
TRBV4-3	few	TRBJ1-6	NA	TGCGCCAGCAGCCAAGACAGACAGTATTCACCCCTCCACTTT	CASSQDRQYSPLHF
TRBV5-1	few	TRBJ2-1	TRBD2	TGCGCCAGCAGCTTGGCCGGACTAGCGGGCCTCTACAATGAGCAGTTCTTC	CASSLAGLAGLYNEQFF
TRBV29-1	few	TRBJ2-5	TRBD2	TGCAGCGTCGTGACTAGCAGCCAAGAGACCCAGTACTTC	CSVVTSSQETQYF
TRBV4-2	few	TRBJ1-1	NA	TGTGCCAGCAGCCAAGTCGCTCTGGAGAACACTGAAGCTTTCTTT	CASSQVALENTEAFF